This record covers a single TCR beta chain. Its target antigen remains unknown. Per-base quality was not reported, and no clone a single base away is much larger than it. This specimen belongs to a study of blood T cell repertoires in COVID-19 (dated by TCRdb to 2020 to 2021). In terms of the full investigation: Collaborator samples came from the United States, Italy and Spain and covered acute and convalescent phases of COVID-19. The repertoires were released in a freely available public database intended as a resource for research on the immune response to SARS-CoV-2. HLA class I and class II types, where available, came from metadata supplied by the sample provider rather than from assay-based typing. Deeply sampled blood TCRbeta repertoires from subjects exposed to, actively infected with, or recovered from COVID-19 were included in the dataset. The material from the prospective study consisted of cDNA or gDNA derived from T cells, B-cell-depleted T cells, or PBMCs. Samples were obtained from the ongoing ImmuneRACE study (first 160 participants) and from over 1,000 subjects provided by 6 global collaborators. Sample metadata almost always included a de-identified subject ID, COVID-19 status, age in years and sex.

Results the study describes overall, beyond this receptor: How much clinical and demographic metadata was included differed by source and by participant, and the metadata was provided uncurated.

At one collaborating source in Seattle, patients were enrolled during active infection and were followed longitudinally through the course of disease. The collaborating institutions used their own protocols to collect whole blood in K2EDTA tubes. For TCRbeta analysis, collaborator samples were shipped as frozen whole blood, as isolated PBMCs, or as DNA extracted from either sample type. TCRbeta CDR3 regions were amplified from genomic DNA using the immunoSEQ Assay, a bias-controlled multiplex PCR. Turning to the authors' computational methods: The number of nucleated cells in each sample was estimated by amplification of reference gene primers within the assay. To quantify the absolute abundance of each unique TCRbeta CDR3 rearrangement, sequence reads were collapsed and filtered. Productive Simpson clonality was computed per sample as the square root of Simpson's diversity index over productive rearrangements. The table comes from immuneACCESS by way of TCRdb, which keeps in-frame sequences with V and J called. Part of the clones is missing from these tables; in studies checked, under half for an unresolved V gene and the rest for unknown reasons. The V and J calls and clone size were taken over from that table, and D and trimming were inferred from the DNA. Counted in this sample were 300,000 to 400,000 clones; around 87% of them appeared once. The top ten constitute roughly 2% of the sample.

From a lookup of the germline V gene (reference sequence), CDR1 and CDR2 are GTSNPN and SVGIG. Trimming takes 6 bases off V and 3 bases off J; junction bases not matched to a gene: 12. The CDR3, from cysteine to phenylalanine, totals 16 residues. Of the read, only the CDR3 DNA is kept; its 48 bases are in frame from base 1. The chain links TRBV30 with TRBJ2-5; 11 nucleotides in the junction match TRBD1. The source material was peripheral blood. The sequence was obtained from a woman aged 55-69 years with COVID-19, enrolled during active disease. DNA sequence: TGTGCCTGCCACCGGGACAGGGGGTATTTCGAAGAGACCCAGTACTTC. Its protein product is CACHRDRGYFEETQYF.